These T cell receptor beta chains were read from a single sample in a study of spatial heterogeneity in lung cancer. MiXCR, applied by TCRdb to the 5' RACE reads, yields one record per CDR3 protein. The data show roughly 91,000 distinct CDR3 sequences, under 25% seen once. The sample was PBMCs, taken at surgery. The receptors derive from a male donor with early-stage non-small cell lung cancer. Both conserved end residues are part of each CDR3. D genes are given only for firm matches. Rows give clone size only sometimes, using once, few, many, or a class for an expanded clone.

many TRBJ1-2 TRBV28 NA TGTGCCATCCTCGGGGGGGGCGCGTTGTATGGCTACACCTTC CAILGGGALYGYTF
few TRBJ2-5 TRBV27 TRBD1 TGTGCCAGCGGCGAAAACAGGGGGGAGACCCAGTACTTC CASGENRGETQYF
NA TRBJ1-6 TRBV14 NA TGTGCCAGCAGCCCAATCTATAATTCACCCCTCCACTTT CASSPIYNSPLHF
NA TRBJ2-7 TRBV5-4 NA TGTGCCAGCAGCCCACAACAGGGCATCCACGAGCAGTACTTC CASSPQQGIHEQYF
NA TRBJ2-5 TRBV11-1 TRBD2 TGTGCCAGCAGCTTAGCGCTAGCGGGAGATCAAGAGACCCAGTACTTC CASSLALAGDQETQYF
many TRBJ2-1 TRBV7-3 NA TGTGCCAGCAGCCTCGGGCCAGACCATGAGCAGTTCTTC CASSLGPDHEQFF
few TRBJ2-1 TRBV15 NA TGTGCCACCAGCAGAGGTGGCTACCAAGAGCAGTTCTTC CATSRGGYQEQFF
many TRBJ2-5 TRBV29-1 NA TGCAGCGTTGTACCGTTTGCCGCCCCACAAGAGACCCAGTACTTC CSVVPFAAPQETQYF
NA TRBJ1-1 TRBV10-3 NA TGTGCCATCAACGAACAGGTGGGCACTGAAGCTTTCTTT CAINEQVGTEAFF
many TRBJ1-1 TRBV12-3/TRBV12-4 NA TGTGCCAGCAGTTCGAGTGGGGGGCAGAACACTGAAGCTTTCTTT CASSSSGGQNTEAFF
NA TRBJ2-1 TRBV2 NA TGTGCCAGCAGTGTCCGGGGGACAGTCTACAATGAGCAGTTCTTC CASSVRGTVYNEQFF
NA TRBJ2-5 TRBV7-2 NA TGTGCCAGCAGCTTAGCGCTACGGGGTTCGCGGGAGACCCAGTACTTC CASSLALRGSRETQYF
many TRBJ2-7 TRBV25-1 NA TGTGCCAGCAGTGAATTCGGAGTATACGAGCAGTACTTC CASSEFGVYEQYF
NA TRBJ2-5 TRBV5-1 TRBD1 TGCGCCAGCACCTACAGTGGGACAGCGGAGACCCAGTACTTC CASTYSGTAETQYF
many TRBJ1-5 TRBV29-1 NA TGCAGCGTTGTTCAGGGAGATCAGCCCCAGCATTTT CSVVQGDQPQHF
many TRBJ2-1 TRBV9 TRBD1 TGTGCCAGCAGCGTAGCGGGACAGAACAGTGAGCAGTTCTTC CASSVAGQNSEQFF
medium-sized TRBJ2-2 TRBV4-2 NA TGTGCCAGCAGCCAAGGGCGGTACACCGGGGAGCTGTTTTTT CASSQGRYTGELFF
NA TRBJ2-3 TRBV4-2 NA TGTGCCAGCAGCCAAGATGCGGTTCCCTCGGCGACAGATACGCAGTATTTT CASSQDAVPSATDTQYF
few TRBJ1-2 TRBV29-1 NA TGCAGCGTTGAGGCGGGACCGGACTATGGCTACACCTTC CSVEAGPDYGYTF
few TRBJ1-6 TRBV20-1 NA TGCAGTGCTAGAGGGCTTAGAGGGGATAATTCACCCCTCCACTTT CSARGLRGDNSPLHF
NA TRBJ2-3 TRBV5-1 TRBD2 TGCGCCAGCAGCCAACTAGCGGGAGGGCCGGTGCCCACAGATACGCAGTATTTT CASSQLAGGPVPTDTQYF
few TRBJ1-1 TRBV7-9 TRBD1 TGTGCCAGCAGCTTGGGTGCCTGGGCAGGGGGCGAAACTGAAGCTTTCTTT CASSLGAWAGGETEAFF
few TRBJ2-1 TRBV6-5 NA TGTGCCAGCAGTCGCTCGGGGAGCCAGTTCTTC CASSRSGSQFF
few TRBJ2-7 TRBV20-1 TRBD1 TGCAGTGCTCTTGACAGGGCCGGGACCTACGAGCAGTACTTC CSALDRAGTYEQYF
few TRBJ1-5 TRBV2 NA TGTGCCAGCAAAGGGGCCTCAACGGGGAATCAGCCCCAGCATTTT CASKGASTGNQPQHF
many TRBJ2-1 TRBV9 TRBD2 TGTGCCAGCAGCGCTCCCCGACTAGCGGGGGAGGGGATTGAGCAGTTCTTC CASSAPRLAGEGIEQFF
few TRBJ2-7 TRBV27 TRBD2 TGTGCCAGCCGGACTCTAGCGGGAGCCTCCTACGAGCAGTACTTC CASRTLAGASYEQYF
few TRBJ2-1 TRBV11-2 TRBD2 TGTGCCAGCAGCCCAACTAGCGGCAATGAGCAGTTCTTC CASSPTSGNEQFF
once TRBJ1-5 TRBV12-3/TRBV12-4 NA TGTGCCAGCAGCCCCGAGGGGGGCCCCAATCAGCCCCAGCATTTT CASSPEGGPNQPQHF
few TRBJ2-5 TRBV12-5 TRBD1 TGTGCTAGTGGGACCGGGACAGGGGAACAAGAGACCCAGTACTTC CASGTGTGEQETQYF
NA TRBJ2-3 TRBV7-9 NA TGTGCCAGCAGCTGGGGGACCAACACAGATACGCAGTATTTT CASSWGTNTDTQYF
NA TRBJ2-4 TRBV28 NA TGTGCCAGCAGTAACACAGGGTATGCCAAAAACATTCAGTACTTC CASSNTGYAKNIQYF
few TRBJ2-1 TRBV28 TRBD2 TGTGCCAGCAGTGGGACTAGCGGGCCGGAGTACAATGAGCAGTTCTTC CASSGTSGPEYNEQFF
many TRBJ2-1 TRBV15 TRBD2 TGTGCCACCAGCAGAGCCACTAGCGGGATTGAGCAGTTCTTC CATSRATSGIEQFF
few TRBJ1-1 TRBV20-1 NA TGCAGTGCTAGAAAGGCCCTAGGGGGTGGGTACACTGAAGCTTTCTTT CSARKALGGGYTEAFF
NA TRBJ1-4 TRBV4-1 TRBD1 TGCGCCAGCAGCCAGAGAATGGACAGGGGGCAGGAAAAACTGTTTTTT CASSQRMDRGQEKLFF